The 3 T cell receptor beta chains reported below all come from one sample, sequenced in a study of T cell responses to AZD1222 COVID-19 vaccine (dated by TCRdb to the early 2020s). Library generation was performed with the immunoSEQ multiplex PCR assay. As stored in TCRdb, this immuneACCESS dataset retains in-frame rearrangements with V and J assigned. A fraction of the clones does not appear; measured against another copy, unresolved V genes explain less than half of the discrepancy, and the remainder lacks a known reason. In all, the sample holds 95,000 or so clones, and more than 85% of those were seen once. About 8.3% of the sample lies in the top ten. The intended sense of this specimen's time point label: about 28 days (+/-7) after the second vaccine dose. The input for sequencing was peripheral blood, taken 28 days after the second AZD1222 dose. The origin of the receptors is an adult who received the AZD1222 COVID-19 vaccine.

The chain employs TRBV6-1 and TRBJ1-2; 9 bases align to TRBD1. J was trimmed by 4 bases and V by 2 bases; bases with no gene match: 20. There are 20 residues in the CDR3. The germline gives CDR1 MNHNS, CDR2 SASEGT. The DNA for the CDR3 is TGTGCCAGCAGTGAACATCAAAGTGGAGGGACAGGGAAAGCCTTCTATGGCTACACCTTC. Protein: CASSEHQSGGTGKAFYGYTF.

The V gene is TRBV10-3, the J gene TRBJ1-6; 9 nucleotides agree with TRBD1. With V trimmed by 6 bases and J by 7 bases, 4 bases remained unmatched. Per germline, CDR1 ENHRY and CDR2 SYGVKD. This CDR3 is built from 14 residues. The CDR3 sequence: CAISRDRENSPLHF. Written as DNA, the CDR3 is TGTGCCATCAGCCGGGACAGGGAGAATTCACCCCTCCACTTT.

CDR3 region: CASGAPGSSTDTQYF. Written as DNA, the CDR3 is TGCGCCAGCGGGGCGCCGGGGAGTAGCACAGATACGCAGTATTTT. The chain carries TRBV5-1 and TRBJ2-3, with D perhaps matching TRBD1 or TRBD2 (5 bases each). Trimming removed 7 bases at V and 0 bases at J, with 15 bases between. The CDR3 totals 15 residues. The germline V gene encodes CDR1 SGHRS and CDR2 YFSETQ.